The 10 T cell receptor beta chains listed next were all sequenced from one sample in a study of identical twins. One entry per CDR3 protein, called by TCRdb with MiXCR from the 5' RACE reads. The sample lists roughly 500,000 distinct CDR3 sequences; roughly a fifth were seen once. In addition, the sample was reused for a study of T cells expressing NK-cell markers.

The sequenced material came from CD4+ T cells sorted from blood. These receptors all stem from a woman aged 18-29 years in good health.

The genes are TRBV3-1 and TRBJ2-1; D not certain. V was clipped by 1 base and J by 9 bases, with 10 bases between them. The germline gives CDR1 LGHDT, CDR2 YNNKEL (reference sequence). The CDR3 has 13 residues. The CDR3 loop reads CASSQVVPSEQFF. As DNA, the CDR3 is TGTGCCAGCAGCCAAGTGGTACCCAGTGAGCAGTTCTTC.

This clonotype was seen many times. This chain links TRBV29-1 with TRBJ2-7, with 11 bases matching TRBD1. There are 13 residues in the CDR3. CDR1 is SQVTM, CDR2 ANQGSEA, per germline. V dropped 7 bases and J dropped 6; count of bases not matched to a gene: 8. This CDR3 reads CSASGTGGREQYF. CDR3 bases: TGCAGCGCCTCCGGGACAGGGGGTCGCGAGCAGTACTTC.

The J gene is TRBJ1-1, the V gene TRBV29-1; D gene ambiguous. Trimming removed 6 bases at V and 8 bases at J, with 4 bases between. Germline V gene data show CDR1 as SQVTM and CDR2 as ANQGSEA. CDR3 length: 8 residues. CDR3 loop: CSVGEAFF. CDR3 coding DNA: TGCAGCGTCGGGGAAGCTTTCTTT. Using reference TRBV29-1 and TRBJ1-1 for the parts outside the CDR3, the full variable domain is SAVISQKPSRDICQRGTSLTIQCQVDSQVTMMFWYRQQPGQSLTLIATANQGSEATYESGFVIDKFPISRPNLTFSTLTVSNMSPEDSSIYLCSVGEAFFGQGTRLTVV.

The gene calls are TRBV7-9 and TRBJ2-3; possible D gene TRBD2, 6 bases. CDR1 and CDR2 (germline): SEHNR, FQNEAQ (reference sequence). There are 15 residues in the CDR3. Trimming pared 1 base from V and 7 bases from J, leaving 15 bases between. The CDR3 DNA reads TGTGCCAGCAGCTTAGGGGCGGGGCCTCTTCATACGCAGTATTTT. Translating it yields CASSLGAGPLHTQYF. Using reference TRBV7-9 and TRBJ2-3 for the parts outside the CDR3, the full variable domain is DTGVSQNPRHKITKRGQNVTFRCDPISEHNRLYWYRQTLGQGPEFLTYFQNEAQLEKSRLLSDRFSAERPKGSFSTLEIQRTEQGDSAMYLCASSLGAGPLHTQYFGPGTRLTVL.

The sample holds a few counts of this clonotype. Here the CDR3 reads CASSVWWENTEAFF. As DNA, the CDR3 is TGTGCCAGCAGCGTATGGTGGGAGAACACTGAAGCTTTCTTT. This rearrangement joins TRBV9 to TRBJ1-1, with D hard to call. Trimming removed 1 base from V and 1 base from J, with 8 bases in between. The V gene's germline CDR1 is SGDLS and CDR2 YYNGEE. The CDR3 is 14 amino acids.

The chain joins TRBV6-5 to TRBJ2-1; 7 nucleotides line up with TRBD1. Germline V CDR1 and CDR2: MNHEY, SVGAGI. The CDR3 extends over 15 amino acids. V shed 4 bases and J 0 bases; nucleotides not matched to a gene: 3. CDR3 residues: CASSFTGVSYNEQFF. The CDR3 region has the DNA TGTGCCAGCAGTTTTACAGGGGTCTCCTACAATGAGCAGTTCTTC.

The chain recombines TRBV20-1 with TRBJ2-7, with TRBD2 as a possible D gene (5 bases). The CDR3 has 10 amino acids. CDR1 and CDR2 from the germline V gene are DFQATT and SNEGSKA (reference sequence). V was clipped by 6 bases and J by 2 bases, with 5 bases between them. The CDR3 sequence is CSAGAYEQYF. Here the CDR3 DNA reads TGCAGTGCCGGGGCCTACGAGCAGTACTTC.

This clonotype was picked up many times. The CDR3 coding sequence is TGTGCCAGCAGCTTAGGTGATGAGCAGTTCTTC. Translating gives CASSLGDEQFF. The V gene is TRBV7-2, the J gene TRBJ2-1; D gene ambiguous. This CDR3 region has 11 residues. CDR1 and CDR2 from the germline V gene are SGHTA and FQGNSA. The V end lost 1 base, the J end lost 8 bases, and 3 bases lay between the germline ends. The variable domain in full, completed from reference TRBV7-2 and TRBJ2-1, reads GAGVSQSPSNKVTEKGKDVELRCDPISGHTALYWYRQSLGQGLEFLIYFQGNSAPDKSGLPSDRFSAERTGGSVSTLTIQRTQQEDSAVYLCASSLGDEQFFGPGTRLTVL.

This clonotype came up a few times. The rearrangement links TRBV7-2 to TRBJ2-7; D is unresolved. Germline CDR1 and CDR2: SGHTA and FQGNSA. The CDR3 extends over 13 amino acids. V lost 8 bases and J 4 bases, leaving 15 bases between the germline ends. The CDR3 here is CASQGLPRYEQYF. CDR3 bases: TGTGCCAGCCAAGGCTTACCCAGGTACGAGCAGTACTTC.

This rearrangement joins TRBV6-1 to TRBJ1-1, with D perhaps matching TRBD1 (6 bases). V lost 8 bases and J 0 bases, leaving 16 bases between the germline ends. Germline V gene sequence: CDR1 MNHNS, CDR2 SASEGT. The length of the CDR3 is 15 residues. The CDR3: CASQLQGWVNTEAFF. The CDR3 DNA is TGTGCCAGCCAACTACAGGGTTGGGTGAACACTGAAGCTTTCTTT.